This entry concerns a single T cell receptor beta chain. Cohort allocation depended upon clinical history that participants reported. Cohort 3 recovered donors had two negative PCRs, clearance, or symptom resolution. This specimen belongs to a study of blood T cell repertoires in COVID-19. Study as a whole: The analysed material was cDNA or gDNA that came from T cells, B-cell-depleted T cells, or PBMCs.

V was shortened by 0 bases and J by 7 bases, with 4 bases between the two germline ends. Germline CDR1 reads MNHEY; CDR2 reads SMNVEV (reference sequence). CDR3 length: 13 amino acids. In the original analysis: Amplified reference gene primers provided the basis for estimating nucleated cell counts. Only in-frame clones appear in the TCRdb table, and some are missing; sequencing was by immunoSEQ multiplex PCR. Clone size and the V and J calls come from that table; the DNA yielded D and trimming. This table holds 300,000 to 450,000 clones, about 87% found once. This clonotype was sampled from a man aged 30 to 45 who had recovered from COVID-19. This chain links TRBV27 with TRBJ1-6, with D unresolved. The sequencing sample was made of PBMCs or T cells enriched from blood (not recorded which). The CDR3 sequence is CASSLSGNSPLHF. CDR3 in DNA: TGTGCCAGCAGTTTATCCGGGAATTCACCCCTCCACTTT.